This T cell receptor beta chain was captured by sequencing in a study of blood T cell repertoires in COVID-19. Study-level information: The study drew acute and convalescent COVID-19 samples from the United States, Italy and Spain. Nucleic acid was either cDNA or gDNA, and it came from T cells, B-cell-depleted T cells, or PBMCs.

V was shortened by 4 bases and J by 4 bases, with 10 bases between the two germline ends. Germline V CDR1 and CDR2: MGHDK, SYGVNS. This CDR3 has 13 residues. Per the original methods: The authors estimated nucleated cell counts from reference gene primer amplification. Using immunoSEQ multiplex PCR, the repertoire was profiled, and TCRdb retains in-frame clones only, with some absent. V, J and clone size were drawn from that table, and D and trimming were deduced from the DNA. The sample consists of approximately 76,000 clones, around 86% of them appearing once. The gene calls are TRBV25-1 and TRBJ1-2, with a tentative D call TRBD1 (5 bases). The sequencing sample was made of peripheral blood. This TCR was recovered from a woman aged 55-70 years with acute or convalescent COVID-19. DNA of the CDR3: TGTGCCAGCAGTGTGGCGGGGCCCTATGGCTACACCTTC. It is translated as CASSVAGPYGYTF.